These 32 T cell receptor beta chains were sequenced from one sample in a study of blood T cell repertoires in COVID-19. The protocol was immunoSEQ multiplex PCR, while the TCRdb copy is restricted to in-frame clones and leaves out a portion. This repertoire shows 250,000 to 300,000 clones, roughly 84% found once; its top ten account for 4.2%. Sequencing was done on a sample of peripheral blood. All receptors come from a man aged 60 to 69 with acute or convalescent COVID-19.

The chain has TRBV19 and TRBJ2-3; D gene ambiguous. The V gene's germline CDR1 is LNHDA and CDR2 SQIVND (reference sequence). This CDR3 is built from 11 residues. Trimming cost V 9 bases and J 13 bases, with 17 bases left between them. CDR3 in DNA: TGTGCCAGCCGCTCTGAGTCGGTAGAGTATTTT. Amino acid sequence: CASRSESVEYF.

The rearrangement uses TRBV30 and TRBJ1-4; TRBD1 matches at 8 bases. Germline CDR1 GTSNPN, CDR2 SVGIG (reference sequence). The CDR3 extends over 15 amino acids. After removal of 3 bases from V and 5 bases from J, the junction contained 8 bases not matched to a gene. The CDR3: CAWSTWGQVNEKLFF. CDR3 bases: TGTGCCTGGAGCACTTGGGGACAGGTCAATGAAAAACTGTTTTTT.

This chain links TRBV28 with TRBJ1-2; 10 bases align to TRBD1. Germline CDR1 reads MDHEN; CDR2 reads SYDVKM. The V segment lost 4 bases and the J segment 4 bases; nucleotides outside the gene matches: 6. The CDR3 has 15 amino acids. CDR3 sequence (DNA): TGTGCCAGCAGTTCACGTCGGACAGGGGGCTATGGCTACACCTTC. This sequence encodes CASSSRRTGGYGYTF.

V usage is TRBV7-9 and J usage is TRBJ2-2, with TRBD1 matching over 7 bases. CDR3 length: 15 residues. V was clipped by 5 bases and J by 3 bases; unmatched bases: 6. CDR1 is SEHNR, CDR2 FQNEAQ, per germline (reference sequence). CDR3 sequence (DNA): TGTGCCAGCAGCGTACAGGGGCCCGACACCGGGGAGCTGTTTTTT. This codes for CASSVQGPDTGELFF. The variable domain in full, with the rest retrieved from reference TRBV7-9 and TRBJ2-2, is DTGVSQNPRHKITKRGQNVTFRCDPISEHNRLYWYRQTLGQGPEFLTYFQNEAQLEKSRLLSDRFSAERPKGSFSTLEIQRTEQGDSAMYLCASSVQGPDTGELFFGEGSRLTVL.

V usage is TRBV14 and J usage is TRBJ2-3; TRBD1 aligns across 7 bases. Germline CDR1 is SGHDN and CDR2 is FVKESK. The CDR3 spans 15 residues. V shed 1 base and J 1 base; nucleotides not matched to a gene: 2. This CDR3 is CASSQAGTGTDTQYF. The CDR3 coding sequence is TGTGCCAGCAGCCAAGCAGGGACAGGCACAGATACGCAGTATTTT.

The sample holds one count of this clone. This sequence joins TRBV29-1 and TRBJ1-2; the match to TRBD1 covers 8 bases. Germline CDR1 SQVTM, CDR2 ANQGSEA. V dropped 7 bases and J dropped 3; count of bases not matched to a gene: 16. CDR3 length equals 16 residues. CDR3 nucleotide sequence: TGCAGCGGTGGCCCCGATGGACAGGGAGCGGACTATGGCTACACCTTC. This codes for CSGGPDGQGADYGYTF.

This chain joins TRBV7-9 and TRBJ2-7; D might be TRBD2 (6 bases). The CDR3 consists of 15 residues. CDR1 and CDR2 (germline): SEHNR, FQNEAQ (reference sequence). The V end lost 5 bases, the J end lost 2 bases, and 16 bases lay between the germline ends. In DNA, the CDR3 is TGTGCCAGCAGCCCCCGTGGAGGGCCCCCCTACGAGCAGTACTTC. Protein product: CASSPRGGPPYEQYF.

This chain joins TRBV6-5 and TRBJ2-3, with 11 bases identical to TRBD2. Germline CDR1 reads MNHEY; CDR2 reads SVGAGI. Unmatched junction bases numbered 7, after V lost 8 bases and J lost 3 bases. The CDR3 totals 15 residues. CDR3 DNA: TGTGCCAGCTACCTAGCGGGGGGCGGTACAGATACGCAGTATTTT. Translated, it gives CASYLAGGGTDTQYF.

The V gene is TRBV6-5, the J gene TRBJ1-5; the D gene is possibly TRBD1 (5 bases). This CDR3 is built from 15 residues. Germline CDR1 MNHEY, CDR2 SVGAGI. The V and J ends lost 6 bases and 4 bases respectively, with 16 bases between them. The CDR3 protein is CASSSQGGGNQPQHF. The CDR3 region has the DNA TGTGCCAGCAGCTCCCAGGGAGGTGGGAATCAGCCCCAGCATTTT.

The sample holds a few counts of this clone. The V and J genes are TRBV27 and TRBJ2-1; 15 positions match TRBD2. V was pared by 2 bases and J by 5 bases, with 7 bases of the junction left unmatched. The CDR3 has 18 amino acids. Looked up from germline, CDR1 is MNHEY and CDR2 is SMNVEV (reference sequence). The CDR3 is CASSLSGTSGRTNNEQFF. CDR3 sequence (DNA): TGTGCCAGCAGTTTAAGTGGGACTAGCGGGAGGACAAACAATGAGCAGTTCTTC.

V is TRBV29-1 and J is TRBJ1-4; TRBD1 matches 9 bases. The CDR3 length is 13 residues. V dropped 6 bases and J dropped 5; count of bases not matched to a gene: 4. Germline V lookup: CDR1 SQVTM, CDR2 ANQGSEA. CDR3 sequence: CSVMTGGNEKLFF. For the CDR3, the DNA is TGCAGCGTCATGACAGGGGGAAATGAAAAACTGTTTTTT.

The chain recombines TRBV4-3 with TRBJ2-1, with D possibly matching TRBD2 (5 bases). Deletions cut 0 bases from V and 1 base from J, with 7 bases between. The germline V gene encodes CDR1 LGHNA and CDR2 YSLEER. CDR3 length: 15 residues. The CDR3 nucleotides read TGCGCCAGCAGCCAAGATTGGACTTCCTACAATGAGCAGTTCTTC. This gives the protein CASSQDWTSYNEQFF.

The chain carries TRBV6-5 and TRBJ1-1, with D possibly TRBD1 on 5 matching bases. The CDR3 contains 15 residues. V was pared by 5 bases and J by 0 bases, with 13 bases between. The germline V gene has CDR1 MNHEY and CDR2 SVGAGI. CDR3 residues: CASSKSGILNTEAFF. The CDR3 nucleotides are TGTGCCAGCAGTAAATCAGGGATTTTGAACACTGAAGCTTTCTTT.

The chain combines TRBV5-1 with TRBJ1-1; TRBD1 is a possible D gene (5 bases). The CDR3 is made up of 15 amino acids. The V gene lost 4 bases and the J gene lost 6 bases, with 19 bases spanning the gap. CDR1 and CDR2 from the germline V gene are SGHRS and YFSETQ. CDR3 sequence (DNA): TGCGCCAGCAGCCCGTCATTGGGGGGAAGCGCTGAAGCTTTCTTT. Translated: CASSPSLGGSAEAFF.

This clone was observed once. The J gene is TRBJ1-2, the V gene TRBV18; 8 bases align to TRBD1. The CDR3 is made up of 13 amino acids. CDR1 is KGHSH and CDR2 is LQKENI in the germline V gene. V gave up 1 base and J gave up 10 bases; unmatched junction bases: 5. The CDR3: CASSPRTGTNYTF. CDR3 DNA sequence: TGTGCCAGCTCACCACGGACAGGGACGAACTACACCTTC.

The V and J genes are TRBV27 and TRBJ2-1; 8 nucleotides align to TRBD2. The length of the CDR3 is 15 residues. Per germline, CDR1 MNHEY and CDR2 SMNVEV (reference sequence). This chain's CDR3 is CVSGGIQGGYNEQFF. CDR3 DNA sequence: TGTGTTTCGGGGGGGATCCAGGGAGGATACAATGAGCAGTTCTTC.

The V call is TRBV2, the J call TRBJ2-7; 7 bases align to TRBD1. Per the germline V gene, CDR1 is SNHLY and CDR2 is FYNNEI. Trimming cost V 5 bases and J 2 bases; bases outside gene matches: 9. The CDR3 covers 15 residues. The CDR3 DNA reads TGTGCCAGCAGTTTTGTGACAGGGCCAACCTACGAGCAGTACTTC. Translation gives CASSFVTGPTYEQYF.

The chain uses TRBV13 and TRBJ1-5, with D tentatively TRBD1 (6 bases). There are 13 residues in the CDR3. V was clipped by 4 bases and J by 2 bases, with 6 bases between them. CDR1 and CDR2 (germline): PRHDT, FYEKMQ (reference sequence). The CDR3 bases are TGTGCCAGCAGCTACAGGGGCAATCAGCCCCAGCATTTT. It yields the protein CASSYRGNQPQHF.

The V call is TRBV7-6, the J call TRBJ2-7, with a possible D match to TRBD2 (6 bases). With 5 bases removed from V and 2 bases from J, the gap between germline ends came to 13 bases. CDR3 length: 14 residues. Germline V gives CDR1 SGHVS, CDR2 FNYEAQ. This chain's CDR3 is CASSPQGGTYEQYF. The CDR3 DNA reads TGTGCCAGCAGCCCCCAGGGAGGAACCTACGAGCAGTACTTC.

The chain uses TRBV4-2 and TRBJ1-6, with D unresolved. The CDR3 is 16 amino acids. V lost 0 bases and J 3 bases, leaving 9 bases between the germline ends. CDR1 is LGHNA and CDR2 is YNFKEQ in the germline V gene. In nucleotides, the CDR3 is TGTGCCAGCAGCCAAGAGGCGGGAAGCTATAATTCACCCCTCCACTTT. Translation gives CASSQEAGSYNSPLHF.

The V gene is TRBV10-3, the J gene TRBJ2-3; TRBD2 is a possible D gene (7 bases). With 2 bases removed from V and 3 bases from J, the gap between germline ends came to 21 bases. Germline CDR1 is ENHRY and CDR2 is SYGVKD. This CDR3 region has 18 residues. The CDR3 loop is CAISELRRGREGTDTQYF. Written as DNA, the CDR3 is TGTGCCATCAGTGAGCTCCGAAGGGGGAGGGAGGGAACAGATACGCAGTATTTT.

This chain joins TRBV7-3 and TRBJ1-1; weak D call: TRBD1 (6 bases). This CDR3 is built from 13 residues. V was cut by 4 bases and J by 7 bases, with 13 bases left in between. Germline CDR1 and CDR2: SGHTA and FQGTGA. CDR3 amino acids: CASSSTGSDEAFF. CDR3 bases: TGTGCCAGCAGCTCTACAGGGTCGGATGAAGCTTTCTTT.

This sequence joins TRBV6-5 and TRBJ1-2; D is ambiguous. Germline V gene sequence: CDR1 MNHEY, CDR2 SVGAGI. The CDR3 runs 16 residues. V gave up 4 bases and J gave up 6 bases, with 21 bases separating them. This chain's CDR3 is CASSSAGRNLLDGYTF. The CDR3 region has the DNA TGTGCCAGCAGTTCGGCTGGGAGGAATCTACTAGATGGCTACACCTTC.

The chain joins TRBV10-3 to TRBJ1-1, with 7 bases identical to TRBD1. Trimming removed 6 bases from V and 8 bases from J; junction bases left unmatched: 3. Germline CDR1 and CDR2: ENHRY and SYGVKD. The CDR3 has 11 amino acids. The CDR3 nucleotides read TGTGCCATCAGAAAGACAGGGGAAGCTTTCTTT. It encodes CAIRKTGEAFF.

Many counts were recorded for this clone. V is TRBV27 and J is TRBJ2-7; 9 nucleotides line up with TRBD1. After removal of 5 bases from V and 3 bases from J, the junction contained 11 bases not matched to a gene. CDR1 is MNHEY, CDR2 SMNVEV, per germline (reference sequence). The CDR3 has 16 amino acids. CDR3 coding DNA: TGTGCCAGCAGTCCAGGACAGGGGAGGGCCCACTACGAGCAGTACTTC. This sequence encodes CASSPGQGRAHYEQYF.

The chain employs TRBV7-9 and TRBJ2-1, with TRBD1 as a possible D gene (5 bases). The CDR3 is 14 residues long. Germline CDR1 is SEHNR and CDR2 is FQNEAQ (reference sequence). With 0 bases removed from V and 6 bases from J, the gap between germline ends came to 9 bases. In nucleotides, the CDR3 is TGTGCCAGCAGCTTAGCTGCAGGGCTCAATGAGCAGTTCTTC. This gives the protein CASSLAAGLNEQFF.

This chain joins TRBV27 and TRBJ2-3, with TRBD2 matching 10 bases. Germline CDR1 reads MNHEY; CDR2 reads SMNVEV (reference sequence). The CDR3 is made up of 20 amino acids. V shed 5 bases and J 3 bases; nucleotides not matched to a gene: 20. CDR3 loop: CASSRRYREIAGGLTDTQYF. CDR3 bases: TGTGCCAGCAGTAGAAGGTACAGGGAAATAGCGGGAGGTTTAACAGATACGCAGTATTTT.

This chain uses TRBV19 with TRBJ2-5; 13 bases agree with TRBD2. This CDR3 has 15 residues. The J segment lost 4 bases and the V segment lost 5 bases, leaving 4 bases of the junction unmatched. Germline CDR1 and CDR2: LNHDA and SQIVND (reference sequence). In DNA, the CDR3 is TGTGCCAGTAGTTGGACTAGCGGGAGAGGAGAGACCCAGTACTTC. Its translation is CASSWTSGRGETQYF. The entire variable domain, with the rest obtained from reference TRBV19 and TRBJ2-5, is as follows: DGGITQSPKYLFRKEGQNVTLSCEQNLNHDAMYWYRQDPGQGLRLIYYSQIVNDFQKGDIAEGYSVSREKKESFPLTVTSAQKNPTAFYLCASSWTSGRGETQYFGPGTRLLVL.

This chain joins TRBV10-3 and TRBJ2-3; D possibly corresponds to TRBD1 (5 bases). The CDR3 has 14 residues. V lost 7 bases and J lost 3, with 14 bases in between. Per germline, CDR1 ENHRY and CDR2 SYGVKD. CDR3 amino acids: CAIKIGGATDTQYF. CDR3 sequence (DNA): TGTGCCATCAAAATAGGTGGGGCTACAGATACGCAGTATTTT.

The genes are TRBV27 and TRBJ1-6; 10 bases match TRBD1. Germline values: CDR1 MNHEY, CDR2 SMNVEV (reference sequence). V was clipped by 0 bases and J by 1 base; unmatched bases: 6. CDR3 size: 19 residues. CDR3 sequence reads: CASSLSTGGVWSYNSPLHF. CDR3 DNA sequence: TGTGCCAGCAGTTTATCGACAGGGGGCGTTTGGTCCTATAATTCACCCCTCCACTTT.

The rearrangement uses TRBV7-2 and TRBJ2-1, with 13 bases matching TRBD2. This CDR3 comprises 13 residues. Losses at the gene ends were 1 base for V and 12 bases for J; bases not matched to a gene: 0. CDR1 and CDR2 from the germline V gene are SGHTA and FQGNSA. The CDR3 reads CASSLGTSGRQFF. CDR3 sequence (DNA): TGTGCCAGCAGCTTAGGGACTAGCGGGAGGCAGTTCTTC.

The V call is TRBV19, the J call TRBJ1-3, with D maybe TRBD1 (6 bases). The V and J ends lost 7 bases and 0 bases respectively, with 10 bases between them. Germline assignment: CDR1 LNHDA and CDR2 SQIVND (reference sequence). There are 14 residues in the CDR3. The CDR3 loop is CASTRTDSGNTIYF. CDR3 DNA: TGTGCCAGTACCAGGACAGACTCTGGAAACACCATATATTTT.